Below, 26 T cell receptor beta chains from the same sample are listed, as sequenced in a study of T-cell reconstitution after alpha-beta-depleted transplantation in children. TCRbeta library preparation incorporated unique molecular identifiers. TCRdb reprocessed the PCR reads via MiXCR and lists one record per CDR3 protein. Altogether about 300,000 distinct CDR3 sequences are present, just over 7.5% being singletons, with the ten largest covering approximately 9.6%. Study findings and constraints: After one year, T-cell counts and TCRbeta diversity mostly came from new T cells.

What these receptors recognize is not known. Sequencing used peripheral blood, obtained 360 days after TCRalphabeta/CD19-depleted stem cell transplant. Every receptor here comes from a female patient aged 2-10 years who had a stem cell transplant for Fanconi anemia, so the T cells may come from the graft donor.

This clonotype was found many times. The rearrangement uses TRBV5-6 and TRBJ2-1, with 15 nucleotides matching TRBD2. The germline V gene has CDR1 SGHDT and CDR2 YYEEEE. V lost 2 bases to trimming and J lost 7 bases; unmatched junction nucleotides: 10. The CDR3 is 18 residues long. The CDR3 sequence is CASSFYPGTSGGMNEQFF. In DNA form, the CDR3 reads TGTGCCAGCAGCTTCTACCCCGGGACTAGCGGGGGGATGAATGAGCAGTTCTTC.

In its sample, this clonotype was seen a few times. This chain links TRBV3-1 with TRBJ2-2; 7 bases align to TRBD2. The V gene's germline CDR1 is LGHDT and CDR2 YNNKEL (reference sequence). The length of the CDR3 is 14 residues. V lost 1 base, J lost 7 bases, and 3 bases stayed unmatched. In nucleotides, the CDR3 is TGTGCCAGCAGCCAAGGGACTAGAAACGGGGAGCTGTTTTTT. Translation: CASSQGTRNGELFF. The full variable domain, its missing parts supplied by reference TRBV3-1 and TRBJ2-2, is DTAVSQTPKYLVTQMGNDKSIKCEQNLGHDTMYWYKQDSKKFLKIMFSYNNKELIINETVPNRFSPKSPDKAHLNLHINSLELGDSAVYFCASSQGTRNGELFFGEGSRLTVL.

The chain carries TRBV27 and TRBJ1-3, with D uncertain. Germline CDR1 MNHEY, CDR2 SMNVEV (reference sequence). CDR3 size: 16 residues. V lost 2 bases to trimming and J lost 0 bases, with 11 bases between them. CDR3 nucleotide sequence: TGTGCCAGCAGTTTAATGAGACGACTCTCTGGAAACACCATATATTTT. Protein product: CASSLMRRLSGNTIYF.

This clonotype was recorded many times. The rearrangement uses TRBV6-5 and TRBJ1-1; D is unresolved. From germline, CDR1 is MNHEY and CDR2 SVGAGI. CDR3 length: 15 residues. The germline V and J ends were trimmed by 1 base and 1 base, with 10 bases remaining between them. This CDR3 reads CASSYYGLRNTEAFF. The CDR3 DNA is TGTGCCAGCAGTTACTATGGTTTGAGGAACACTGAAGCTTTCTTT.

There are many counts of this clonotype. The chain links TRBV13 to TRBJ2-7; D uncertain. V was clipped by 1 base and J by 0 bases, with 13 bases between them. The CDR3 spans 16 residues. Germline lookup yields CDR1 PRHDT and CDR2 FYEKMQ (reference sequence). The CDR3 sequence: CASSLAWGRDSYEQYF. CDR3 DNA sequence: TGTGCCAGCAGCTTAGCTTGGGGTAGGGACTCCTACGAGCAGTACTTC.

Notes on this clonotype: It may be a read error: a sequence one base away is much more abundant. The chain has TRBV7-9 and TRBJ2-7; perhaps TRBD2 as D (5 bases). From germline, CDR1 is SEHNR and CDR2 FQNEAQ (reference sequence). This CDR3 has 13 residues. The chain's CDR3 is CASGFSGSYEQYF. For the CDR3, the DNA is TGTGCCAGCGGCTTCAGCGGCTCCTACGAGCAGTACTTC.

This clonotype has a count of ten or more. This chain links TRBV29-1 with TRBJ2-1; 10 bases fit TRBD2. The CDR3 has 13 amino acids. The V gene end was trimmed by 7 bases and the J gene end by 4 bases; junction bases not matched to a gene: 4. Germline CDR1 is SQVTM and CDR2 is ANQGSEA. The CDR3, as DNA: TGCAGCGACTCTAGCGGGGGTTACAATGAGCAGTTCTTC. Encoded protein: CSDSSGGYNEQFF.

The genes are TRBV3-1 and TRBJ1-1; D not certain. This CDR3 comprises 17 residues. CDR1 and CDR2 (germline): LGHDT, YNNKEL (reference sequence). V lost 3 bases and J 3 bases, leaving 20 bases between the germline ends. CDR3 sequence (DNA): TGTGCCAGCAGCCATCTTTGGTCAGAAGAAGGAGACACTGAAGCTTTCTTT. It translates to CASSHLWSEEGDTEAFF.

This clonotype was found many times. Here the CDR3 DNA reads TGTGCCAGCAGGCTTACCACAGGGGTAGCTTCGAACACCGGGGAGCTGTTTTTT. Protein: CASRLTTGVASNTGELFF. The J gene is TRBJ2-2, the V gene TRBV28; TRBD1 matches 7 bases. V shed 6 bases, J shed 0 bases, and the junction held 13 bases outside the gene matches. The CDR3 sequence is 18 residues long. The germline CDR1 and CDR2 sequences are MDHEN and SYDVKM.

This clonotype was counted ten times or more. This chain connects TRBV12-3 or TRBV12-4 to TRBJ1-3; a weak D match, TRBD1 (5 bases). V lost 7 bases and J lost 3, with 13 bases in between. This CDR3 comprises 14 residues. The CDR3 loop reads CASTITGVGNTIYF. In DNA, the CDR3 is TGTGCCAGCACCATCACGGGGGTTGGAAACACCATATATTTT.

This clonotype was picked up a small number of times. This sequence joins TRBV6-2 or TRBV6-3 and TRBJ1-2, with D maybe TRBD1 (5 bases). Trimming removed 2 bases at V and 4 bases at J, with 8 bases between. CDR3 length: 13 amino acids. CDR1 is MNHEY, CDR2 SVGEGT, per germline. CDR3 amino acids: CASSYLGTYGYTF. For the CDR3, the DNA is TGTGCCAGCAGTTACCTGGGGACCTATGGCTACACCTTC.

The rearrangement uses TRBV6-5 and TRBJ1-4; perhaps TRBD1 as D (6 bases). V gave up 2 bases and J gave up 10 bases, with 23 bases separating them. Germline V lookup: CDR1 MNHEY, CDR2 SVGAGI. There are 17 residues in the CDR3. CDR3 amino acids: CASSYAKTGYNIGKLFF. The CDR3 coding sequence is TGTGCCAGCAGTTACGCCAAAACAGGGTACAATATTGGAAAACTGTTTTTT.

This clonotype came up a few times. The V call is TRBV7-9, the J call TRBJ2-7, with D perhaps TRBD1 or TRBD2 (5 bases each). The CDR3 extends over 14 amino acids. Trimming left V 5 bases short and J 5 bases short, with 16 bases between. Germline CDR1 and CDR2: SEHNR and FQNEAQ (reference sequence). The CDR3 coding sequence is TGTGCCAGCAGCATCAGGGAGTTGAGCCACGAGCAGTACTTC. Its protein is CASSIRELSHEQYF.

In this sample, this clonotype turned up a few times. The CDR3 is CAISEFQGGVQETQYF. Written as DNA, the CDR3 is TGTGCCATCAGTGAGTTCCAAGGGGGGGTCCAAGAGACCCAGTACTTC. The rearrangement links TRBV10-3 to TRBJ2-5; tentative D call: TRBD2 (7 bases). This CDR3 is 16 amino acids long. CDR1 is ENHRY and CDR2 is SYGVKD in the germline V gene. V was pared by 1 base and J by 1 base, with 13 bases between.

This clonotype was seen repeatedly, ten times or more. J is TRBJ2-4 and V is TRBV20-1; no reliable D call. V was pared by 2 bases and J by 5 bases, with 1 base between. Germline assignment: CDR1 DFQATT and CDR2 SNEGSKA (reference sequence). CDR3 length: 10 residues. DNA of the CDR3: TGCAGTGCTAGACAAAACATTCAGTACTTC. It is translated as CSARQNIQYF.

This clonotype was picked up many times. CDR3 sequence reads: CATFAARGGETQYF. For the CDR3, the DNA is TGTGCCACGTTCGCAGCTCGCGGCGGAGAGACCCAGTACTTC. The J gene is TRBJ2-5, the V gene TRBV24-1, with D unresolved. The CDR3 is 14 residues long. Germline loops: CDR1 KGHDR, CDR2 SFDVKD. V was trimmed by 10 bases and J by 4 bases, leaving 18 bases between them.

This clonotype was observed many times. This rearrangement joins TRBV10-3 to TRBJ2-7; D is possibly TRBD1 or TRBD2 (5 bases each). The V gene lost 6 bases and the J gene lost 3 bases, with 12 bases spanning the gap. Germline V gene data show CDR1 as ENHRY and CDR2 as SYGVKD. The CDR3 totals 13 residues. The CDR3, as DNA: TGTGCCATCAGGAAACGGGACGACTACGAGCAGTACTTC. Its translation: CAIRKRDDYEQYF.

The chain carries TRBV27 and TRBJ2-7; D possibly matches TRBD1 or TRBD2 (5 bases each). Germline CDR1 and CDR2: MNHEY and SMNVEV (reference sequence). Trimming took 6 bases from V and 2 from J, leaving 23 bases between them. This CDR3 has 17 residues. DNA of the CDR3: TGTGCCAGCAGCCTCCCGGGACGCCTTGGAGAGCCCTACGAGCAGTACTTC. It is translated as CASSLPGRLGEPYEQYF.

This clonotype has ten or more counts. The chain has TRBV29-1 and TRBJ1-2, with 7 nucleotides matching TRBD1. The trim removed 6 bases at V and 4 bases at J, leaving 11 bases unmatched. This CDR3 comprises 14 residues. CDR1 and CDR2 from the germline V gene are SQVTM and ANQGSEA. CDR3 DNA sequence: TGCAGCGTCGACCCTTACAGGGGTCCCTATGGCTACACCTTC. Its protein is CSVDPYRGPYGYTF.

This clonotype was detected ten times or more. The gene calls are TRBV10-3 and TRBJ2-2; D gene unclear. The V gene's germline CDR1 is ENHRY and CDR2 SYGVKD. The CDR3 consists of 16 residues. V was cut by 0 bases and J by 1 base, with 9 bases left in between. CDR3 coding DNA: TGTGCCATCAGTGAGTCACGGCAGGTGAACACCGGGGAGCTGTTTTTT. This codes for CAISESRQVNTGELFF.

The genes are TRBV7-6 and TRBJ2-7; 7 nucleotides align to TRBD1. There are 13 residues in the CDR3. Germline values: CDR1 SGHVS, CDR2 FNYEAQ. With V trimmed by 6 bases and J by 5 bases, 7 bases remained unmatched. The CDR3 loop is CASSSQGRNEQYF. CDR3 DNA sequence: TGTGCCAGCAGTTCACAGGGGAGAAACGAGCAGTACTTC.

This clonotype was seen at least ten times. The CDR3 reads CATSQWVDTEAFF. The CDR3 bases are TGTGCCACCTCTCAGTGGGTCGACACTGAAGCTTTCTTT. This chain connects TRBV12-3 or TRBV12-4 to TRBJ1-1; D ambiguous. The CDR3 runs to 13 residues. The V end was cut by 10 bases, the J end by 3 bases, with 15 bases between.

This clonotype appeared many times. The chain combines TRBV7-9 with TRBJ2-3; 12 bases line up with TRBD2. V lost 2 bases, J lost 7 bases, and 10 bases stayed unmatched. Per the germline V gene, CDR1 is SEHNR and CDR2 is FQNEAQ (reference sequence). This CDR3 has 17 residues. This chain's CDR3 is CASSLLAGGPRIYTQYF. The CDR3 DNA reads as TGTGCCAGCAGCTTACTAGCGGGGGGGCCAAGAATATATACGCAGTATTTT.

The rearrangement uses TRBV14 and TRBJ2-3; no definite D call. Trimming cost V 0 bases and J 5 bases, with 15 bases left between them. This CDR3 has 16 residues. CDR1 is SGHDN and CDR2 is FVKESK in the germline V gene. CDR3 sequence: CASSQENPSWGDTQYF. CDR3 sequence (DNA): TGTGCCAGCAGCCAAGAGAACCCCTCGTGGGGAGATACGCAGTATTTT.

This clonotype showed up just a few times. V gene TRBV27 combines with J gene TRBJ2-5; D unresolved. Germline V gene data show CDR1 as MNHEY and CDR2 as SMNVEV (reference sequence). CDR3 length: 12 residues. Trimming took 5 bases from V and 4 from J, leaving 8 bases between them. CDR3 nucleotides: TGTGCCAGCAGTAACTGGAGAGAGACCCAGTACTTC. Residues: CASSNWRETQYF.

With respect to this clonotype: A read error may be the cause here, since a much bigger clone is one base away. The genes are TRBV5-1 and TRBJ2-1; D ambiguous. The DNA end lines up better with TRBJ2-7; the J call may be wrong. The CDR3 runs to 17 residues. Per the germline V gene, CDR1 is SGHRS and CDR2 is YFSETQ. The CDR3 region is CASSSPLHSTSYNEQYF. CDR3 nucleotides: TGCGCCAGCAGCTCCCCACTCCATAGCACCTCCTACAATGAGCAGTACTTC.